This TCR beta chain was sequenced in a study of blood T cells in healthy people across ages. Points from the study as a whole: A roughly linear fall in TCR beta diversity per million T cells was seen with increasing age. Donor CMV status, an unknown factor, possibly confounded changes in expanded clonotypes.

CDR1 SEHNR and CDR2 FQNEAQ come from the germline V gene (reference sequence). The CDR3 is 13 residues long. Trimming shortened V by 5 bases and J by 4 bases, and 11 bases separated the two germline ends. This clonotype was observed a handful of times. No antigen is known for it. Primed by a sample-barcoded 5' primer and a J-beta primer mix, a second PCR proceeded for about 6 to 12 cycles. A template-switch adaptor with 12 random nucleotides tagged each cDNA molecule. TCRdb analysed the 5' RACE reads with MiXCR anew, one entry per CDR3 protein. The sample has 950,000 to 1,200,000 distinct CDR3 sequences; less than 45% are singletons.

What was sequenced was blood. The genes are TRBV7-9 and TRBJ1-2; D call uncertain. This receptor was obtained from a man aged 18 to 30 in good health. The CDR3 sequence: CASSPDVRYGYTF. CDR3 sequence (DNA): TGTGCCAGCAGCCCGGACGTCCGCTATGGCTACACCTTC.